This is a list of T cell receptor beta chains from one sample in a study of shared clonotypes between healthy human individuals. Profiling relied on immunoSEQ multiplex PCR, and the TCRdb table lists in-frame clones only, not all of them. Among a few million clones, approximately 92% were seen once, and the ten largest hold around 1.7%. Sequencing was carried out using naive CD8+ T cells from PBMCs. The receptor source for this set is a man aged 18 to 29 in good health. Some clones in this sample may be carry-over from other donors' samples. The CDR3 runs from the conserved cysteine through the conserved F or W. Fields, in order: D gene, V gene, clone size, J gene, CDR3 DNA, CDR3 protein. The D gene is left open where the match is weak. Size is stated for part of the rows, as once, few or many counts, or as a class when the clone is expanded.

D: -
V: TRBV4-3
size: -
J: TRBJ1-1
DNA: TGCGCCAGCAGGCCGGGACTGGGGAACACTGAAGCTTTCTTT
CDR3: CASRPGLGNTEAFF

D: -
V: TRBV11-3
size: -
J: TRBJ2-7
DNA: TGTGCCAGCAGCTCATCCACAGGGACCGAGCAGTACTTC
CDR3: CASSSSTGTEQYF

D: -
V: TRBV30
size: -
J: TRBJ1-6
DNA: TGTGCCTGGAGTGTACGGGGGCTTACGAATCCCCTCCACTTT
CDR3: CAWSVRGLTNPLHF

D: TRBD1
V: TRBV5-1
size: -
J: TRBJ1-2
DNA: TGCGCCAGCAGCCTTAGGACAGGAACTACCCTCTATGGTTACACCTTC
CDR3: CASSLRTGTTLYGYTF

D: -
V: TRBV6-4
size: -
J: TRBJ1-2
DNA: TGTGCCAGCAGTGACTCGACAAACTATGGCTACACCTTC
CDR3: CASSDSTNYGYTF

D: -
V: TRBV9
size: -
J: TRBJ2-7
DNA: TGTGCCAGCAGCTCCGACAGCTGGAACGAGCAGTACTTC
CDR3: CASSSDSWNEQYF

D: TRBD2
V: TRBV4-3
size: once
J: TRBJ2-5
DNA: TGCGCCAGCAGCCAAGATCCCGGACTAGCGGGAGCGGGAAAAGAGACCCAGTACTTC
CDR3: CASSQDPGLAGAGKETQYF

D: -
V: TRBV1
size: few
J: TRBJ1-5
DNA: TGCACCAGCAGCCAAATCGTGAGCAATCAGCCCCAGCATTTT
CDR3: CTSSQIVSNQPQHF

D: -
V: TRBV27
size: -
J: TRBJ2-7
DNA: TGTGCCAGCAGTTTAAATTGGGGGGCACAAATTAACGAGCAGTACTTC
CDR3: CASSLNWGAQINEQYF

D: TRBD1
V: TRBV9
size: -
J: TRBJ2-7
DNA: TGTGCCAGCAGCGTAGATGGGCCAGGGGGATCCTACGAGCAGTACTTC
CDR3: CASSVDGPGGSYEQYF

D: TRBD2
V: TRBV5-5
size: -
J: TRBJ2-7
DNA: TGTGCCAGCACCACCACCGGGACTAGGGCACGGAACGAGCAGTACTTC
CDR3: CASTTTGTRARNEQYF

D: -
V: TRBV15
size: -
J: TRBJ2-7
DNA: TGTGCCACCAGCAGAGACAGAAATCCAAACTACGAGCAGTACTTC
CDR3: CATSRDRNPNYEQYF

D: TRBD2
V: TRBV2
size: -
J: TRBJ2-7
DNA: TGTGCCAGCGGGTGGGCTAGCGGGGACTACGAGCAGTACTTC
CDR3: CASGWASGDYEQYF

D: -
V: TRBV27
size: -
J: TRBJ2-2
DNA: TGTGCCAGCAGTTTCTCCGGTGGGGAGCTGTTTTTT
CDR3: CASSFSGGELFF

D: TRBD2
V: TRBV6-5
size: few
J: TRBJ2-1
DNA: TGTGCCAGCTTATCGGGAGGGGAGCAGTTCTTC
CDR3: CASLSGGEQFF

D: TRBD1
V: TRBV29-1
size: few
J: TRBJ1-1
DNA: TGCAGCGTTGAAACAGGGGCCGTAAACACTGAAGCTTTCTTT
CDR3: CSVETGAVNTEAFF

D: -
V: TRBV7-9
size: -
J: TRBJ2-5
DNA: TGTGCCAGCAGCTTAAATACCCAAGAGACCCAGTACTTC
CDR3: CASSLNTQETQYF

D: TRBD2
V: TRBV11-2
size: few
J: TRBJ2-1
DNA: TGTGCCAGCAGCCTAAGCGGGAGCTCCTACAATGAGCAGTTCTTC
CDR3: CASSLSGSSYNEQFF

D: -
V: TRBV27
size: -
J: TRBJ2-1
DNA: TGTGCCAGCGGGAGTTTAGACAATGAGCAGTTCTTC
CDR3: CASGSLDNEQFF

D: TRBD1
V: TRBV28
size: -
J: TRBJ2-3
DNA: TGTGCCAGCAGTTACCGGGACAGGGGACGCCGAGATACGCAGTATTTT
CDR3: CASSYRDRGRRDTQYF

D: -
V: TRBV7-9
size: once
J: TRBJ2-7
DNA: TGTGCCAGCAGCTTAGCAGATGGAGTTGGCGACGAGCAGTACTTC
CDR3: CASSLADGVGDEQYF

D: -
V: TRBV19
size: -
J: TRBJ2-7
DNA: TGTGCCAGTAGGGAACGGGGACCGGGCTACGAGCAGTACTTC
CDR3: CASRERGPGYEQYF

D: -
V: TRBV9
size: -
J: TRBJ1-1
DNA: TGTGCCAGCAGCGCCACCGGGAGCACTGAAGCTTTCTTT
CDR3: CASSATGSTEAFF

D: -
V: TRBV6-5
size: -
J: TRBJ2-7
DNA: TGTGCCAGCAGTTACGCACAATCCTACGAGCAGTACTTC
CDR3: CASSYAQSYEQYF

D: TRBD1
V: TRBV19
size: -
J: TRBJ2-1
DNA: TGTGCCAGTAGACCGGACAGGGACAATCATGAGCAGTTCTTC
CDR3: CASRPDRDNHEQFF

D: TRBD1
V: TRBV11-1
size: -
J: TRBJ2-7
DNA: TGTGCCAGCAGCTCCCTCGAGGAAGGACAGGCTAGCTCCTACGAGCAGTACTTC
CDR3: CASSSLEEGQASSYEQYF

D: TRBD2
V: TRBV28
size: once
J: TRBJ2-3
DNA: TGTGCCAGCAGGGCTAGCGGGTTCACAGATACGCAGTATTTT
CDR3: CASRASGFTDTQYF

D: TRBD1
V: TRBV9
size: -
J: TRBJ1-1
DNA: TGTGCCAGCAGCGCGACAGGGGGCGCGGACACTGAAGCTTTCTTT
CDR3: CASSATGGADTEAFF

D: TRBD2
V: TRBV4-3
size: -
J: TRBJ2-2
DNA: TGCGCCAGCAAAGAGGGACTAGCGGGAGTTGCCGGGGAGCTGTTTTTT
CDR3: CASKEGLAGVAGELFF

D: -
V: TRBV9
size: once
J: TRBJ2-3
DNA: TGTGCCAGCAGCGTAGGGATTGATACGCAGTATTTT
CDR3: CASSVGIDTQYF

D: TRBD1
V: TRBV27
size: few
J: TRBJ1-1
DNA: TGTGCCAGCAGTCAGGACAGGGGGACTGAAGCTTTCTTT
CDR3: CASSQDRGTEAFF

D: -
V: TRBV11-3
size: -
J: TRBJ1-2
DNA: TGTGCCAGCAGCTTACCATACACCTTC
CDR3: CASSLPYTF

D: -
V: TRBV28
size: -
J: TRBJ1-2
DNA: TGTGCCAGCAGTGCCAGGGGCTGGAACTATGGCTACACCTTC
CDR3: CASSARGWNYGYTF

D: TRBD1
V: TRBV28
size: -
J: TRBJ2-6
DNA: TGTGCCAGCATGTACCGGGACAGTTTGGCTGGGGCCAACGTCCTGACTTTC
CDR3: CASMYRDSLAGANVLTF

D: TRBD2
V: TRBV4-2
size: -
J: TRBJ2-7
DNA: TGTGCCAGCAGCCAAGAATCGGGAGGACTCATCTACGAGCAGTACTTC
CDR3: CASSQESGGLIYEQYF

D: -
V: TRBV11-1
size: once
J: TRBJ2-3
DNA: TGTGCCAGCAGCTTAAAGGCAAGTCAGGTTACGCAGTACTTT
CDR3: CASSLKASQVTQYF

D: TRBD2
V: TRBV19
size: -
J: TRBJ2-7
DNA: TGTGCCAGTAGCGAGAGCGGGAGAGGAGCGTACGAGCAGTACTTC
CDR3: CASSESGRGAYEQYF

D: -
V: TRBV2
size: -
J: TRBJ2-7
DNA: TGTGCCAGTCATCCAGGGCTCTCCTACGAGCAGTACTTC
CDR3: CASHPGLSYEQYF

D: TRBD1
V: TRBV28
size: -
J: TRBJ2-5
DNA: TGTGCCAGCAGTTTAATGGTCGCGGACAGGAGAGAGACCCAGTACTTC
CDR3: CASSLMVADRRETQYF

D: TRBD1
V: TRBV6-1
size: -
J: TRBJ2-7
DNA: TGTGCCAGCTCCAGGGGGCCCGACGAGCAGTACTTC
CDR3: CASSRGPDEQYF

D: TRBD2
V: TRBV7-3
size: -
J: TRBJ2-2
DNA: TGTGCCAGCACTGGGGGACTAGCGGGAGTGAACACCGGGGAGCTGTTTTTT
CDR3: CASTGGLAGVNTGELFF

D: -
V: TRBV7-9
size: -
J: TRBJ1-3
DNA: TGTGCCAGCAGCTTAGGAGGGGGGACAACTGGAAACACCATATATTTT
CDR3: CASSLGGGTTGNTIYF

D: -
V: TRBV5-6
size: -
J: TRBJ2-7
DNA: TGTGCCAGCAGCTTTGGTTTGGCCGGATACGAGCAGTACTTC
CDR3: CASSFGLAGYEQYF

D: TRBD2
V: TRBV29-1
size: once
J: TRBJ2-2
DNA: TGCAGCGCCAAGACTAGCGGGAGATCCGGGGAGCTGTTTTTT
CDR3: CSAKTSGRSGELFF

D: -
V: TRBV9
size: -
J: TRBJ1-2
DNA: TGTGCCAGCAGTCCGGGGGCTATGAACTATGGCTACACCTTC
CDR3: CASSPGAMNYGYTF

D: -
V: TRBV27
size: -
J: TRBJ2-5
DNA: TGTGCCAGCAGTTCAATTTTAGGGCGTGGCGGACCCCCGCGGGAGACCCAGTACTTC
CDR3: CASSSILGRGGPPRETQYF

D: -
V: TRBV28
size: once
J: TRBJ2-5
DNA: TGTGCCAGCAGTCCCGGTAGTCTACTACAAGAGACCCAGTACTTC
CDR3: CASSPGSLLQETQYF

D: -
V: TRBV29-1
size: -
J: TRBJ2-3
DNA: TGCAGCGTCGTACCGGGAGTCCGGGATACGCAGTATTTT
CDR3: CSVVPGVRDTQYF

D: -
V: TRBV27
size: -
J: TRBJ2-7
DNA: TGTGCCAGCAGGGAAGGATTGTTCTACGAGCAGTACTTC
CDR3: CASREGLFYEQYF

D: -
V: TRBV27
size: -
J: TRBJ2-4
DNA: TGTGCCAGCAGTTTATCGTTCGGTGGCAACATTCAGTACTTC
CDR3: CASSLSFGGNIQYF

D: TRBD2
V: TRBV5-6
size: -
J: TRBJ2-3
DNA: TGTGCCAGCAGCTTGGTGGGGAGTGGCGGCGCGGGGGTTCTAGATACGCAGTATTTT
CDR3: CASSLVGSGGAGVLDTQYF

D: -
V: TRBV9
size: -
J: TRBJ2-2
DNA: TGTGCCAGCAGCGTAGTGGGCAGTACCGGGGAGCTGTTTTTT
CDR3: CASSVVGSTGELFF

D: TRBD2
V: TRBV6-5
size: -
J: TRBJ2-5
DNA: TGTGCCAGCAGTTACCTAGCGGGACGAGGAGAGACCCAGTACTTC
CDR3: CASSYLAGRGETQYF

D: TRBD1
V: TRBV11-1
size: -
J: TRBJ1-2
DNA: TGTGCCAGCAGCTCCGGGGACAGGGATGGCTACACCTTC
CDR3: CASSSGDRDGYTF

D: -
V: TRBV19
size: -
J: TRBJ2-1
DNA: TGTGCCAGTAGTATAGTTGGGGGCCCGTACAATGAGCAGTTCTTC
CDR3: CASSIVGGPYNEQFF